This T cell receptor beta chain was found in a study of T-cell reconstitution after alpha-beta-depleted transplantation in children. This CDR3 comprises 15 residues. Germline V gene sequence: CDR1 SNHLY, CDR2 FYNNEI. The V end lost 1 base, the J end lost 2 bases, and 10 bases lay between the germline ends. Unique molecular identifiers were incorporated during preparation of the TCRbeta library. TCRdb processed the PCR reads anew with MiXCR; each CDR3 protein has one entry. This sample has a few hundred thousand distinct CDR3 sequences; 9.9% occur once, and the top ten carry about 9.4%. The sample holds a few counts of this clonotype.

The receptor was isolated from a human donor who donated a stem cell graft to a child with SCID. This chain links TRBV2 with TRBJ2-3; D perhaps matches TRBD1 (6 bases). The sequencing here drew on PBMCs from the stem cell graft donor, taken from the stem cell graft. The DNA of the CDR3 is TGTGCCAGCAGTGAAGTAAACAGGGACACAGATACGCAGTATTTT. Amino acids: CASSEVNRDTDTQYF.